The entry that follows covers one TCR beta chain sequence. The antigen is not known. This sample was taken from a study of cytomegalovirus exposure and HLA in healthy donors. The study's findings and limits: Among the CMV-associated chains, a few were confirmed in vitro as specific for CMV antigens. Associated with cytomegalovirus, according to the listing, were around 160 TCR beta chains. Cytomegalovirus status was reportedly diagnosed by the classifier with high specificity and sensitivity.

V dropped 5 bases and J dropped 1; count of bases not matched to a gene: 7. Germline CDR1 reads SGHTA; CDR2 reads FQGNSA. This CDR3 contains 16 residues. Profiling relied on immunoSEQ multiplex PCR, and the TCRdb table lists in-frame clones only, not all of them. This table has 200,000 to 300,000 clones, approximately 83% appearing once. This chain joins TRBV7-2 and TRBJ2-5; 10 bases map to TRBD2. Sequencing used PBMCs. The clonotype originates from a woman aged 25 to 39 in good health and CMV-seropositive. For the CDR3, the DNA is TGTGCCAGCAGCCGGACTAGCGGACGTGCCCAAGAGACCCAGTACTTC. The encoded protein is CASSRTSGRAQETQYF.